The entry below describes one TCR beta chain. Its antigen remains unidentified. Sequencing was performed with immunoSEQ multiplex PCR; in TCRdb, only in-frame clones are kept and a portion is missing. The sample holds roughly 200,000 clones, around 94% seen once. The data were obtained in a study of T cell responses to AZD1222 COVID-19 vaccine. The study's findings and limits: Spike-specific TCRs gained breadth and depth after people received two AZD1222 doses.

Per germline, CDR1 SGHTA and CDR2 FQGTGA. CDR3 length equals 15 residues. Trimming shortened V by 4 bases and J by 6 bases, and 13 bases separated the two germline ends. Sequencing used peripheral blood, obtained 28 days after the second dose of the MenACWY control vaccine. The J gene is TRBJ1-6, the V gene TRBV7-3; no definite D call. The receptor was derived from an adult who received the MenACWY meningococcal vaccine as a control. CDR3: CASSSPEVTNSPLHF. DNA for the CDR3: TGTGCCAGCAGCTCACCCGAAGTTACTAATTCACCCCTCCACTTT.